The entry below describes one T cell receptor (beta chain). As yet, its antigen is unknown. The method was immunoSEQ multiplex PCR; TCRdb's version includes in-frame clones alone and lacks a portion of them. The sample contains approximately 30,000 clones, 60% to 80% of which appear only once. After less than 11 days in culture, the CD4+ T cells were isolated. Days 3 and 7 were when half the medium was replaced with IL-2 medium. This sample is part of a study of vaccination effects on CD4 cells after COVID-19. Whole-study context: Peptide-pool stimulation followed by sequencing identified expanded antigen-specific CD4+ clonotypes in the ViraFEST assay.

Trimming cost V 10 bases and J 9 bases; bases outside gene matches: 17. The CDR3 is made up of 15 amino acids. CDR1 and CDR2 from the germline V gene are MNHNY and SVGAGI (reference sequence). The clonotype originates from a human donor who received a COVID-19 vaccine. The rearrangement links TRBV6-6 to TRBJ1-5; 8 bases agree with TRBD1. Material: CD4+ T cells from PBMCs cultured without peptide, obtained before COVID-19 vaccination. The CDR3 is CATLGPGGYGLPQHF. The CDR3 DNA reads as TGTGCCACCCTCGGGCCAGGGGGCTACGGGCTGCCCCAGCATTTT.